By share of the sample, the clone carrying this TCR beta chain is medium-sized. Its matching antigen is unknown. This CDR3 region has 14 residues. The V gene's germline CDR1 is MNHEY and CDR2 SMNVEV (reference sequence). Trimming shortened V by 6 bases and J by 3 bases, and 15 bases separated the two germline ends. Unsorted libraries were generated from 2 million PBMCs held at -80 degrees C. This sample is drawn from a study of neurological immune-mediated disorders. Study-level findings and limits: Private repertoires in all groups were suggested by the absence of shared CDR3 amino acid sequences among expanded clones across subjects. HTLV-1-associated myelopathy had the most TCR clonal expansion, while multiple sclerosis had the least, a level that fell below healthy controls.

5'RACE generated cDNA with 10-nucleotide random UMIs. Each CDR3 protein gets one entry after TCRdb re-called the 5' RACE reads with MiXCR. The sample comprises some 30,000 distinct CDR3 sequences, roughly 4.4% of which are singletons, and 20% to 25% rests with the top ten. Sequenced input: PBMCs. The J gene is TRBJ2-7, the V gene TRBV27; D perhaps matches TRBD1 (6 bases). The clonotype was recovered from a man between 18 and 29 years old in good health. Written as DNA, the CDR3 is TGTGCCAGCAGACAAGCCGGGGACAACTACGAGCAGTACTTC. It codes for CASRQAGDNYEQYF.